What follows are 23 T cell receptor beta chains derived from one specimen sequenced in a study of graft-versus-host responses after intestinal transplantation. These receptors' antigens are unknown. Profiled with immunoSEQ multiplex PCR; TCRdb holds only in-frame clones, not every one. The table shows about 70,000 clones, with roughly 90% occurring only once. This specimen was unstimulated CD8+ T cells sorted from spleen or lymph node cells, taken before transplant. The receptors here all came from a human donor who was the organ donor for an intestinal transplant.

The V and J genes are TRBV6-1 and TRBJ2-3; 7 nucleotides line up with TRBD2. Looked up from germline, CDR1 is MNHNS and CDR2 is SASEGT. This CDR3 has 16 residues. Losses at the gene ends were 1 base for V and 2 bases for J; bases not matched to a gene: 6. The CDR3 is CASSEVAGEATDTQYF. DNA of the CDR3: TGTGCCAGCAGTGAAGTGGCGGGGGAAGCCACAGATACGCAGTATTTT.

The chain couples TRBV4-3 to TRBJ2-7; 7 bases line up with TRBD2. Unmatched junction bases numbered 1, after V lost 0 bases and J lost 5 bases. The CDR3 sequence is 13 residues long. CDR1 and CDR2 from the germline V gene are LGHNA and YSLEER. The CDR3 reads CASSQEAGDEQYV. The CDR3 DNA reads TGCGCCAGCAGCCAAGAGGCGGGGGACGAGCAGTACGTC.

This clone was recorded once. The chain links TRBV2 to TRBJ1-5; 9 positions agree with TRBD1. The CDR3 sequence is 15 residues long. The germline CDR1 and CDR2 sequences are SNHLY and FYNNEI. The ends lost 7 bases at V and 7 bases at J; junction bases unmatched: 11. The CDR3, as DNA: TGTGCCAGCAAGAGACAGGGGGTTTCAGAGCAGCCCCAGCATTTT. As protein: CASKRQGVSEQPQHF.

The gene calls are TRBV4-1 and TRBJ1-6; D unresolved. Germline V gene lookup returns CDR1 MGHRA and CDR2 YSYEKL. The CDR3 extends over 17 amino acids. V gave up 0 bases and J gave up 8 bases, with 17 bases separating them. CDR3 bases: TGCGCCAGCAGCCAAGACCAAGAGCCCGGGATGGATTCACCCCTCCACTTT. Its protein product is CASSQDQEPGMDSPLHF.

This clone has only one observation. V is TRBV5-4 and J is TRBJ1-4, with D perhaps TRBD1 (6 bases). CDR1 SGHNT and CDR2 YYREEE come from the germline V gene (reference sequence). The CDR3 covers 16 residues. Trimming removed 0 bases from V and 4 bases from J, with 13 bases in between. Written as DNA, the CDR3 is TGTGCCAGCAGCTTGGGGACAGACATATTTAATGAAAAACTGTTTTTT. Translated, it gives CASSLGTDIFNEKLFF.

The chain joins TRBV7-9 to TRBJ1-1; D is perhaps TRBD1 (5 bases). V was clipped by 6 bases and J by 6 bases, with 17 bases between them. The CDR3 has 14 amino acids. Per the germline V gene, CDR1 is SEHNR and CDR2 is FQNEAQ (reference sequence). CDR3 coding DNA: TGTGCCAGCAGGCCGCGAGTGGGGCGCGCTGAAGCTTTCTTT. Translation: CASRPRVGRAEAFF.

This chain uses TRBV14 with TRBJ1-1; D is possibly TRBD1 (5 bases). The V end lost 1 base, the J end lost 1 base, and 10 bases lay between the germline ends. The germline gives CDR1 SGHDN, CDR2 FVKESK. The CDR3 covers 15 residues. In DNA, the CDR3 is TGTGCCAGCAGCCAAGGTAGACAGAGGAACACTGAAGCTTTCTTT. This codes for CASSQGRQRNTEAFF.

This clone showed up just once. This chain connects TRBV27 to TRBJ2-2, with TRBD2 identical over 7 bases. Losses at the gene ends were 6 bases for V and 4 bases for J; bases not matched to a gene: 8. Per the germline V gene, CDR1 is MNHEY and CDR2 is SMNVEV (reference sequence). This CDR3 has 15 amino acids. The DNA of the CDR3 is TGTGCCAGCAGGGCCCTGGCGGGGGTCACCGGGGAGCTGTTTTTT. This gives the protein CASRALAGVTGELFF.

V gene TRBV28 combines with J gene TRBJ2-5; 7 nucleotides match TRBD1. CDR1 is MDHEN and CDR2 is SYDVKM in the germline V gene. J gave up 2 bases and V 3 bases, and 6 bases lay outside the gene matches. The CDR3 is 15 amino acids. CDR3 coding DNA: TGTGCCAGCAGTTTTGATGCAGGGGGTCAAGAGACCCAGTACTTC. Translated: CASSFDAGGQETQYF.

The chain has TRBV5-1 and TRBJ2-3; D unclear. Germline CDR1 and CDR2: SGHRS and YFSETQ. The CDR3 is 15 residues long. V was trimmed by 2 bases and J by 2 bases, leaving 12 bases between them. The CDR3 here is CASSLLRLPTDTQYF. CDR3 nucleotide sequence: TGCGCCAGCAGCTTATTGAGGCTTCCCACAGATACGCAGTATTTT.

The chain recombines TRBV7-8 with TRBJ2-2; D perhaps matches TRBD2 (6 bases). CDR1 and CDR2 from the germline V gene are SGHVS and FQNEAQ. V lost 3 bases, J lost 4 bases, and 12 bases lay in between. CDR3 length: 15 amino acids. This CDR3 reads CASSLGGLFTGELFF. The DNA for the CDR3 is TGTGCCAGCAGCTTGGGGGGACTTTTCACCGGGGAGCTGTTTTTT. The full variable domain, its missing parts supplied by reference TRBV7-8 and TRBJ2-2, is GAGVSQSPRYKVAKRGQDVALRCDPISGHVSLFWYQQALGQGPEFLTYFQNEAQLDKSGLPSDRFFAERPEGSVSTLKIQRTQQEDSAVYLCASSLGGLFTGELFFGEGSRLTVL.

The J gene is TRBJ1-2, the V gene TRBV2; D possibly corresponds to TRBD1 (6 bases). The germline CDR1 and CDR2 sequences are SNHLY and FYNNEI. This CDR3 is built from 14 residues. Trimming stripped 10 bases from V and 1 base from J, with 16 bases between. The CDR3 sequence is CAIDTGTGNYGYTF. The DNA of the CDR3 is TGTGCCATCGACACAGGGACGGGTAACTATGGCTACACCTTC.

The genes are TRBV5-1 and TRBJ1-2, with 10 bases aligning to TRBD1. After removal of 5 bases from V and 7 bases from J, the junction contained 17 bases not matched to a gene. Germline V gives CDR1 SGHRS, CDR2 YFSETQ. The CDR3 consists of 17 residues. This chain's CDR3 is CASSTEIGTGELGGYTF. In nucleotides, the CDR3 is TGCGCCAGCAGTACCGAAATAGGGACAGGGGAATTAGGTGGCTACACCTTC.

The chain is built from TRBV28 and TRBJ1-1; D not certain. This CDR3 is 13 amino acids long. Germline V CDR1 and CDR2: MDHEN, SYDVKM. V was shortened by 2 bases and J by 2 bases, with 6 bases between the two germline ends. The CDR3 loop is CASSLSLNTEAFF. Here the CDR3 DNA reads TGTGCCAGCAGTTTAAGCTTAAACACTGAAGCTTTCTTT.

The rearrangement uses TRBV2 and TRBJ1-4; 9 bases fit TRBD1. This CDR3 region has 14 residues. CDR1 is SNHLY and CDR2 is FYNNEI in the germline V gene. V gave up 3 bases and J gave up 11 bases; unmatched junction bases: 7. CDR3 nucleotide sequence: TGTGCCAGCAGTGATCCGACAGGGGGAGGCAAACTGTTTTTT. Protein sequence: CASSDPTGGGKLFF.

The gene calls are TRBV4-2 and TRBJ2-7; 7 bases agree with TRBD1. The CDR3 loop spans 16 amino acids. J lost 2 bases, V lost 0 bases, and 7 bases had no gene match. Germline V CDR1 and CDR2: LGHNA, YNFKEQ. The CDR3 nucleotides read TGTGCCAGCAGCCAAGATGAGGGCCAGGGGGCCTACGAGCAGTACGTC. Translating it yields CASSQDEGQGAYEQYV.

The chain recombines TRBV27 with TRBJ2-3, with 7 bases fitting TRBD2. This CDR3 is built from 15 residues. V lost 7 bases to trimming and J lost 6 bases; unmatched junction nucleotides: 13. Germline CDR1 MNHEY, CDR2 SMNVEV (reference sequence). The CDR3: CASKPSGAGTDTQYF. The CDR3 DNA reads as TGTGCCAGCAAGCCAAGCGGGGCGGGGACGGATACGCAGTATTTT.

The genes are TRBV15 and TRBJ2-1; possible D gene TRBD1, 5 bases. The V and J ends lost 4 bases and 6 bases respectively, with 13 bases between them. Germline V gene sequence: CDR1 LNHNV, CDR2 YYDKDF (reference sequence). This CDR3 has 14 residues. The CDR3 region has the DNA TGTGCCACCAGCACAGGCAGGGTCAGCAATGAGCAGTTCTTC. Its protein product is CATSTGRVSNEQFF.

A remark on this clone: At one of its ends the junction is not consistent with the germline gene, which may arise from a read error. The CDR3, as DNA: TGCGCCAGCAGCTTTATTGGGACAACTGATGAAAAACTGTTTTTT. As protein: CASSFIGTTDEKLFF. The genes are TRBV5-1 and TRBJ1-4; D might be TRBD1 (6 bases). Germline lookup yields CDR1 SGHRS and CDR2 YFSETQ. CDR3 length: 15 residues.

This rearrangement joins TRBV6-5 to TRBJ2-3; 7 bases map to TRBD2. There are 16 residues in the CDR3. CDR1 MNHEY and CDR2 SVGAGI come from the germline V gene. V lost 0 bases, J lost 4 bases, and 7 bases stayed unmatched. The CDR3 region has the DNA TGTGCCAGCAGTTACTCGAGCGGGGCATCTGCAGATACGCAGTATTTT. Translating it yields CASSYSSGASADTQYF.

The chain recombines TRBV19 with TRBJ2-1, with D maybe TRBD2 (6 bases). Trimming took off 10 bases at V and 0 bases at J, with 13 bases between the two ends. The germline V gene encodes CDR1 LNHDA and CDR2 SQIVND (reference sequence). This CDR3 has 14 amino acids. In DNA form, the CDR3 reads TGTGCCACCTCCGGGGGTAGCTCCTACAATGAGCAGTTCTTC. Translation: CATSGGSSYNEQFF.

This chain joins TRBV10-2 and TRBJ1-2; D is possibly TRBD1 (5 bases). V was cut by 8 bases and J by 2 bases, with 12 bases left in between. Germline V gene data show CDR1 as WSHSY and CDR2 as SAAADI. The CDR3 loop spans 13 amino acids. The CDR3 DNA reads TGCGCCAGCTCAACGGGGGTAAACTATGGCTACACCTTC. Its protein is CASSTGVNYGYTF.

The chain combines TRBV6-4 with TRBJ1-1; D uncertain. The germline V gene encodes CDR1 MRHNA and CDR2 SNTAGT. V lost 4 bases, J lost 1 base, and 7 bases lay in between. This CDR3 region has 13 residues. CDR3: CASSVAGNTEAFF. The CDR3 DNA sequence: TGTGCCAGCAGTGTGGCAGGGAACACTGAAGCTTTCTTT.